What follows are 30 T cell receptor beta chains derived from one specimen sequenced in a study of Graves' ophthalmopathy and Graves' hyperthyroidism. Investigators amplified TCR beta CDR3 regions from RNA transcripts. The first-round RT-PCR employed HTBI primers together with the Qiagen OneStep RT-PCR kit. A multiplex PCR was then performed as the second round. From the multiplex PCR reads, TCRdb called clonotypes with MiXCR, one entry per CDR3 protein. The data hold around 1.1 million distinct CDR3 sequences, with about two fifths observed a single time. Input material: peripheral blood or thyroid tissue (not recorded which). All receptors derive from an adult man with Graves' hyperthyroidism.

This clonotype was counted at least ten times. CDR3 loop: CASSPSRVRPGELFF. CDR3 nucleotides: TGTGCCAGCAGCCCGTCTAGGGTTCGGCCCGGGGAGCTGTTTTTT. The chain combines TRBV7-2 with TRBJ2-2; no clear D gene. This CDR3 has 15 residues. V lost 5 bases and J 6 bases, leaving 16 bases between the germline ends. Per the germline V gene, CDR1 is SGHTA and CDR2 is FQGNSA.

The chain links TRBV20-1 to TRBJ2-7; 10 nucleotides match TRBD1. V shed 6 bases and J 2 bases; nucleotides not matched to a gene: 16. The CDR3 consists of 17 residues. Germline V lookup: CDR1 DFQATT, CDR2 SNEGSKA (reference sequence). DNA of the CDR3: TGCAGTGCCCGACTAGGGACAGGGGTACTAAGGACCTACGAGCAGTACTTC. Its translation is CSARLGTGVLRTYEQYF.

This chain uses TRBV25-1 with TRBJ2-7; D possibly corresponds to TRBD2 (6 bases). With 3 bases removed from V and 6 bases from J, the gap between germline ends came to 18 bases. This CDR3 contains 15 residues. Germline values: CDR1 MGHDK, CDR2 SYGVNS. The CDR3 reads CASSDYGGGAGEQYF. CDR3 DNA sequence: TGTGCCAGCAGTGACTACGGCGGAGGGGCCGGCGAGCAGTACTTC.

This sequence joins TRBV11-2 and TRBJ1-5, with 8 bases matching TRBD1. Germline loops: CDR1 SGHAT, CDR2 FQNNGV. The CDR3 is 14 amino acids. Trimming cost V 2 bases and J 14 bases; bases outside gene matches: 11. In nucleotides, the CDR3 is TGTGCCAGCAGCTTAAGTCCAGGGGGCGGGTACGAGCATTTT. Its translation is CASSLSPGGGYEHF. The full variable domain, its missing parts supplied by reference TRBV11-2 and TRBJ1-5, is EAGVAQSPRYKIIEKRQSVAFWCNPISGHATLYWYQQILGQGPKLLIQFQNNGVVDDSQLPKDRFSAERLKGVDSTLKIQPAKLEDSAVYLCASSLSPGGGYEHFGDGTRLSIL.

This clonotype was observed at least ten times. The chain has TRBV15 and TRBJ2-7, with 7 bases fitting TRBD1. The CDR3 runs 14 residues. Looked up from germline, CDR1 is LNHNV and CDR2 is YYDKDF (reference sequence). The J segment lost 7 bases and the V segment lost 3 bases, leaving 9 bases of the junction unmatched. The CDR3 region is CATSSQTGLGEQYF. In DNA, the CDR3 is TGTGCCACCAGCAGCCAGACAGGGTTAGGGGAGCAGTACTTC.

This clonotype was found a few times. CDR3 nucleotide sequence: TGCCGGTCGGGCCCCCTCGGAGCTTTCTTT. This encodes CRSGPLGAFF. The chain combines TRBV20-1 with TRBJ1-1; D is ambiguous. This CDR3 contains 10 residues. Germline V gives CDR1 DFQATT, CDR2 SNEGSKA (reference sequence).

In the case of this clonotype: One end of the junction varies from germline; a read error may be responsible. V and J are TRBV5-1 and TRBJ1-2, with 8 bases that match TRBD1. The CDR3 totals 16 residues. Looked up from germline, CDR1 is SGHRS and CDR2 is YFSETQ. This chain's CDR3 is CASSVEDREVPWGYTF. DNA of the CDR3: TGTGCCAGCAGCGTTGAGGACAGGGAGGTCCCCTGGGGCTACACCTTC.

The rearrangement links TRBV10-2 to TRBJ1-1, with 12 bases matching TRBD1. CDR1 is WSHSY and CDR2 is SAAADI in the germline V gene. The ends lost 11 bases at V and 4 bases at J; junction bases unmatched: 5. CDR3 size: 13 residues. The DNA for the CDR3 is TGCGCCGGGACAGGGGGCTGGGTCACTGAAGCTTTCTTT. Protein: CAGTGGWVTEAFF.

Comments on this clonotype: A much larger clone lies one base from this, so it may be a read error. The chain is built from TRBV10-3 and TRBJ2-7; TRBD1 matches 9 bases. This CDR3 has 15 residues. The ends lost 6 bases at V and 7 bases at J; junction bases unmatched: 13. CDR1 and CDR2 from the germline V gene are ENHRY and SYGVKD. The CDR3 DNA follows: TGTGCCATCAGCCGAAACCGGGACAGGGCGTGGGAGCAGTACTTC. This gives the protein CAISRNRDRAWEQYF.

This clonotype appeared many times. The chain employs TRBV7-9 and TRBJ2-2, with D tentatively TRBD1 (6 bases). Trimming took 2 bases from V and 4 from J, leaving 8 bases between them. CDR1 SEHNR and CDR2 FQNEAQ come from the germline V gene (reference sequence). This CDR3 is built from 14 residues. The CDR3 sequence: CASSLQGTTGELFF. CDR3 nucleotide sequence: TGTGCCAGCAGCTTACAGGGGACCACCGGGGAGCTGTTTTTT.

The V call is TRBV6-6, the J call TRBJ2-7; TRBD2 aligns across 8 bases. The germline V gene encodes CDR1 MNHNY and CDR2 SVGAGI (reference sequence). V gave up 4 bases and J gave up 5 bases; unmatched junction bases: 7. There are 14 residues in the CDR3. CDR3 region: CASSLRREAHEQYF. CDR3 DNA sequence: TGTGCCAGCAGTTTAAGGCGGGAGGCCCACGAGCAGTACTTC.

This clonotype appeared many times. The CDR3: CAISESARELLQETQYF. In nucleotides, the CDR3 is TGTGCCATCAGTGAGTCAGCAAGGGAACTATTACAAGAGACCCAGTACTTC. The rearrangement uses TRBV10-3 and TRBJ2-5; D not certain. Trimming left V 0 bases short and J 2 bases short, with 16 bases between. Germline assignment: CDR1 ENHRY and CDR2 SYGVKD. CDR3 length: 17 amino acids.

The chain combines TRBV6-6 with TRBJ1-5, with no clear D. CDR3 size: 13 residues. V was pared by 2 bases and J by 5 bases, with 7 bases between. Germline CDR1 reads MNHNY; CDR2 reads SVGAGI (reference sequence). DNA of the CDR3: TGTGCCAGCAGTTACGAAGGGTATCAGCCCCAGCATTTT. This sequence encodes CASSYEGYQPQHF.

This clonotype was picked up a small number of times. This chain links TRBV27 with TRBJ2-7, with D maybe TRBD2 (5 bases). The germline V and J ends were trimmed by 4 bases and 6 bases, with 19 bases remaining between them. Germline loops: CDR1 MNHEY, CDR2 SMNVEV (reference sequence). CDR3 length: 15 residues. The CDR3 nucleotides are TGTGCCAGCAGTTACTCAGGAGTCCTAAGCGGCGAGCAGTACTTC. It specifies CASSYSGVLSGEQYF.

Worth noting for this clonotype: A much larger clone sits a single nucleotide away, making a read error possible. The chain uses TRBV12-3 or TRBV12-4 and TRBJ2-5; the D gene is possibly TRBD2 (5 bases). Trimming removed 5 bases at V and 2 bases at J, with 12 bases between. The CDR3 contains 14 residues. CDR3 loop: CASSLDGIQETQYF. The CDR3 region has the DNA TGTGCCAGCAGTCTAGACGGGATACAAGAGACCCAGTACTTC.

This clonotype was picked up many times. This chain connects TRBV29-1 to TRBJ1-1; D possibly corresponds to TRBD1 (6 bases). Germline values: CDR1 SQVTM, CDR2 ANQGSEA. The CDR3 totals 13 residues. The ends were cut back, 5 bases at V and 4 bases at J, with 14 bases in the middle. For the CDR3, the DNA is TGCAGCGTTAGATCAGGGGTGAGCACTGAAGCTTTCTTT. Encoded protein: CSVRSGVSTEAFF.

In DNA, the CDR3 is TGTGCCAGCAGTTTACGTGGAGATGAAGCTTTCTTT. Its translation: CASSLRGDEAFF. The genes are TRBV28 and TRBJ1-1; D unclear. The CDR3 runs 12 residues. Germline V gene data show CDR1 as MDHEN and CDR2 as SYDVKM. Trimming removed 2 bases at V and 7 bases at J, with 8 bases between.

This clonotype was seen ten or more times. V usage is TRBV7-9 and J usage is TRBJ1-1; D uncertain. Looked up from germline, CDR1 is SEHNR and CDR2 is FQNEAQ (reference sequence). V was trimmed by 4 bases and J by 7 bases, leaving 10 bases between them. The CDR3 extends over 12 amino acids. The CDR3 protein is CASSSPIYEAFF. As DNA, the CDR3 is TGTGCCAGCAGCTCACCGATTTATGAAGCTTTCTTT.

This clonotype was recorded many times. The chain combines TRBV7-2 with TRBJ1-1; D unresolved. There are 15 residues in the CDR3. Germline CDR1 reads SGHTA; CDR2 reads FQGNSA. Trimming left V 1 base short and J 3 bases short, with 12 bases between. The CDR3 reads CASSLGVGKDTEAFF. The CDR3 region has the DNA TGTGCCAGCAGCTTAGGTGTAGGGAAGGACACTGAAGCTTTCTTT.

V is TRBV19 and J is TRBJ1-2; perhaps TRBD1 as D (5 bases). The CDR3 runs 17 residues. Germline CDR1 and CDR2: LNHDA and SQIVND (reference sequence). The V and J ends lost 2 bases and 1 base respectively, with 17 bases between them. This CDR3 reads CASSINRRGRNNYGYTF. The CDR3 DNA is TGTGCCAGTAGTATAAACCGTAGGGGCAGAAATAACTATGGCTACACCTTC.

This clonotype was found a few times. This chain connects TRBV15 to TRBJ1-5; no reliable D call. Trimming took 0 bases from V and 7 from J, leaving 13 bases between them. The CDR3 has 15 amino acids. The germline gives CDR1 LNHNV, CDR2 YYDKDF (reference sequence). CDR3: CATSRDRGLGQPQHF. CDR3 coding DNA: TGTGCCACCAGCAGAGATCGAGGGCTAGGCCAGCCCCAGCATTTT.

This clonotype was detected a few times. The V call is TRBV30, the J call TRBJ1-1, with a tentative D call TRBD1 (6 bases). The CDR3 runs 14 residues. Germline V CDR1 and CDR2: GTSNPN, SVGIG (reference sequence). V was cut by 5 bases and J by 1 base, with 14 bases left in between. CDR3 sequence reads: CAWERGLSNTEAFF. In DNA form, the CDR3 reads TGTGCCTGGGAGCGGGGGCTCTCGAACACTGAAGCTTTCTTT.

This clonotype was detected many times. The chain is built from TRBV5-1 and TRBJ1-4; TRBD1 might be the D (5 bases). Germline CDR1 reads SGHRS; CDR2 reads YFSETQ. This CDR3 spans 15 amino acids. Trimming took 0 bases from V and 7 from J, leaving 13 bases between them. This CDR3 is CASSLASNRREKLFF. The CDR3 DNA is TGCGCCAGCAGCTTGGCGTCCAACAGGCGTGAAAAACTGTTTTTT.

In this sample, this clonotype turned up many times. J is TRBJ1-2 and V is TRBV29-1; D remains unclear. In germline, CDR1 is SQVTM, CDR2 ANQGSEA. V gave up 3 bases and J gave up 8 bases, with 10 bases separating them. CDR3 length: 11 amino acids. The DNA of the CDR3 is TGCAGCGTTGACTCCACGGAGGGCTACACCTTC. This sequence encodes CSVDSTEGYTF.

This clonotype was found once. Being one base from a much bigger clone, this may be a read error. V usage is TRBV6-2 or TRBV6-3 and J usage is TRBJ1-6; D unresolved. Germline V gene sequence: CDR1 MNHEY, CDR2 SVGEGT. Trimming stripped 4 bases from V and 7 bases from J, with 11 bases between. This CDR3 comprises 14 residues. CDR3 sequence reads: CASSFDWENSPLHF. CDR3 nucleotides: TGTGCCAGCAGTTTCGATTGGGAAAATTCACCCCTCCACTTT.

DNA of the CDR3: TGTGCCAGTAAGGGGGGGACTCATCTCACAACTAACACTGAAGCTTTCTTT. Protein product: CASKGGTHLTTNTEAFF. V and J are TRBV19 and TRBJ1-1; perhaps TRBD1 as D (6 bases). Germline-derived CDR1 and CDR2 are LNHDA and SQIVND (reference sequence). CDR3 length equals 17 residues. Trimming shortened V by 7 bases and J by 2 bases, and 23 bases separated the two germline ends.

This clonotype came up many times. J is TRBJ1-6 and V is TRBV12-3 or TRBV12-4; 10 bases align to TRBD1. Trimming took 6 bases from V and 0 from J; bases not matched to a gene: 8. The CDR3 spans 18 residues. The CDR3 reads CASSTWTGGNSYNSPLHF. CDR3 DNA sequence: TGTGCCAGCAGCACCTGGACAGGGGGAAACTCCTATAATTCACCCCTCCACTTT.

This clonotype occurred many times. The rearrangement links TRBV7-2 to TRBJ1-4, with D unclear. Germline-derived CDR1 and CDR2 are SGHTA and FQGNSA. Between the trimmed V and J ends, which lost 5 bases and 0 bases, there was a span of 10 bases. The CDR3 consists of 15 residues. CDR3 sequence reads: CASSMSLTTNEKLFF. CDR3 DNA: TGTGCCAGCAGCATGTCCTTAACAACTAATGAAAAACTGTTTTTT.

This clonotype was recorded a few times. The chain is built from TRBV4-3 and TRBJ2-7; the match to TRBD1 covers 10 bases. Germline V gives CDR1 LGHNA, CDR2 YSLEER. The CDR3 length is 15 residues. V lost 0 bases to trimming and J lost 6 bases; unmatched junction nucleotides: 5. CDR3 protein: CASSQDLTGGLEQYF. CDR3 in DNA: TGCGCCAGCAGCCAAGATTTGACAGGGGGCCTCGAGCAGTACTTC.

The CDR3 nucleotides read TGTGCCAGCAGGCCGTTACAGGGGGTGTGGGGCTACACCTTC. This translates into CASRPLQGVWGYTF. V gene TRBV6-5 combines with J gene TRBJ1-2, with 8 nucleotides matching TRBD1. CDR1 is MNHEY and CDR2 is SVGAGI in the germline V gene. The V gene end was trimmed by 6 bases and the J gene end by 8 bases; junction bases not matched to a gene: 11. The CDR3 extends over 14 amino acids.